This T cell receptor beta chain is from a study of T cell changes during pregnancy in multiple sclerosis. Sequencing used immunoSEQ multiplex PCR; TCRdb keeps in-frame clones, though not all of them. The sample lists about 48,000 clones; around 90% were seen once. The TCR sequence derives from a female donor with multiple sclerosis, enrolled in a pregnancy study. Sequencing was performed on CD4+ T cells from peripheral blood mononuclear cells, taken in the second trimester of pregnancy.

CDR3 sequence: CASSLEGSGKETQYF. The CDR3 DNA reads as TGCGCCAGCAGCTTGGAGGGTAGCGGGAAGGAGACCCAGTACTTC. The chain uses TRBV5-1 and TRBJ2-5, with 8 nucleotides matching TRBD2. The CDR3 loop spans 15 amino acids. V dropped 0 bases and J dropped 5; count of bases not matched to a gene: 6. The germline V gene has CDR1 SGHRS and CDR2 YFSETQ.